This TCR beta chain derives from a study of blood T cell repertoires in COVID-19. Study-level background: COVID-19 samples from acute and convalescent phases originated in the United States, Italy and Spain.

This clone came up once. Per the study methods: How many nucleated cells were present was estimated from reference gene primer amplification. Profiling relied on immunoSEQ multiplex PCR, and the TCRdb table lists in-frame clones only, not all of them. That table gives V, J and clone size, and the DNA gave D and trimming. This table holds a few hundred thousand clones, around 90% found once. The specimen sequenced was peripheral blood. The source is an older woman with COVID-19, enrolled during active disease.

The CDR3 here is CASSLDPSGLTSETQYF. CDR3 coding DNA: TGTGCCAGCAGCTTAGATCCCAGCGGGCTAACCTCAGAGACCCAGTACTTC. This chain uses TRBV11-2 with TRBJ2-5, with a weak D call TRBD2 (6 bases). V dropped 0 bases and J dropped 4 bases, with 18 bases sitting between them. The CDR3 covers 17 residues. From germline, CDR1 is SGHAT and CDR2 FQNNGV.